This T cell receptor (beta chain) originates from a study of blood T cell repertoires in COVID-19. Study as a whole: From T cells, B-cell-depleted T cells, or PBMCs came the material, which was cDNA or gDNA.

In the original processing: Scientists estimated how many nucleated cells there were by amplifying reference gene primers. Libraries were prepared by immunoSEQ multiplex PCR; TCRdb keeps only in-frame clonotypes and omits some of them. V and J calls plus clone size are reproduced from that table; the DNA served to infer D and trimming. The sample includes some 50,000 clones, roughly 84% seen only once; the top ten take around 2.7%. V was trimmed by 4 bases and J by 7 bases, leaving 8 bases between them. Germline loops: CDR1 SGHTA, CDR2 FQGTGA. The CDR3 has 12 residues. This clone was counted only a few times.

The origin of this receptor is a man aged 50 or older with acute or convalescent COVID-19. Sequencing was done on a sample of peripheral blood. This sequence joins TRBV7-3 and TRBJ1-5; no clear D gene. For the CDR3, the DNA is TGTGCCAGCAGCTCAGAGGGCCAGCCCCAGCATTTT. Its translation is CASSSEGQPQHF.